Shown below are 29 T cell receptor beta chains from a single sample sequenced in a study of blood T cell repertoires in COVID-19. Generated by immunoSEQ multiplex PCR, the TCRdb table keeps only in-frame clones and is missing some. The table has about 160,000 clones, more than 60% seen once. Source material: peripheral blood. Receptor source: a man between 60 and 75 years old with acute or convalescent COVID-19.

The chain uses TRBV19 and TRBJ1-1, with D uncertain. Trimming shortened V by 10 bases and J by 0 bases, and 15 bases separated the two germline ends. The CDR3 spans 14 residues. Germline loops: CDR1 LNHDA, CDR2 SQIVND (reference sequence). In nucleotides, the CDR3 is TGTGCCACCAGACCAACCACTATGAACACTGAAGCTTTCTTT. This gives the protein CATRPTTMNTEAFF.

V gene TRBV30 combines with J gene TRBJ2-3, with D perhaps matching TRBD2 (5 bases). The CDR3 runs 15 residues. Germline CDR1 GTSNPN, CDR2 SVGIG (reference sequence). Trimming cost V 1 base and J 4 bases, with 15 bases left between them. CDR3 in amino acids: CAWSGGPLNSDTQYF. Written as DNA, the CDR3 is TGTGCCTGGAGTGGAGGGCCTCTAAACTCAGATACGCAGTATTTT.

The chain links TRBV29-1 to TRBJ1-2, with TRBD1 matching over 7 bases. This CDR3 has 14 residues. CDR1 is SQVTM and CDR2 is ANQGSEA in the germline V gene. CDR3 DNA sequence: TGCAGTATATCAAATCGGGACAGAAAGTATGGCTACACCTTC. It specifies CSISNRDRKYGYTF. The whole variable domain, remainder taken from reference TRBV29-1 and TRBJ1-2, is SAVISQKPSRDICQRGTSLTIQCQVDSQVTMMFWYRQQPGQSLTLIATANQGSEATYESGFVIDKFPISRPNLTFSTLTVSNMSPEDSSIYLCSISNRDRKYGYTFGSGTRLTVV.

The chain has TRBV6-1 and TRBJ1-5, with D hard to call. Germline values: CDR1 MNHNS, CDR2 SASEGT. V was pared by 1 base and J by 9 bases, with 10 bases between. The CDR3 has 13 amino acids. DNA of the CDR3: TGTGCCAGCAGTGAAGAACGGGGAGGGCCCCAGCATTTT. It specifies CASSEERGGPQHF.

CDR3 amino acids: CASSEGLAAGIDTQYF. The CDR3 DNA follows: TGTGCCAGCAGTGAAGGACTAGCGGCGGGCATTGATACGCAGTATTTT. The chain has TRBV6-1 and TRBJ2-3, with TRBD2 matching over 9 bases. Per germline, CDR1 MNHNS and CDR2 SASEGT. V lost 1 base, J lost 6 bases, and 8 bases stayed unmatched. This CDR3 comprises 16 residues.

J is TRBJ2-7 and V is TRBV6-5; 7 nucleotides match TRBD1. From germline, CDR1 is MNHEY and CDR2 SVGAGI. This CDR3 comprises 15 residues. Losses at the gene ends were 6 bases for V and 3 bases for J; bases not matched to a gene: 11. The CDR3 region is CASRPTPGQSYEQYF. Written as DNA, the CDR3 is TGTGCCAGCAGACCCACTCCGGGACAGAGCTACGAGCAGTACTTC.

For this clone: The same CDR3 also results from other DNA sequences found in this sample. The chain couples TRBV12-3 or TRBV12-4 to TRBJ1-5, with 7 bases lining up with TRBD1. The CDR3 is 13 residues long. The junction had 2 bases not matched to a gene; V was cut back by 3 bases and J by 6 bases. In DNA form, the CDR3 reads TGTGCCAGCAGTTTCCCAGGGGGTCAGCCCCAGCATTTT. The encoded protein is CASSFPGGQPQHF.

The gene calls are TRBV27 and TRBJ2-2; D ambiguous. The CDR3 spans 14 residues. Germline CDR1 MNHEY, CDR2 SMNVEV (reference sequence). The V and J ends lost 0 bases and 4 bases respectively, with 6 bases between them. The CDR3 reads CASSLSQITGELFF. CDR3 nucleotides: TGTGCCAGCAGTTTATCACAAATCACCGGGGAGCTGTTTTTT.

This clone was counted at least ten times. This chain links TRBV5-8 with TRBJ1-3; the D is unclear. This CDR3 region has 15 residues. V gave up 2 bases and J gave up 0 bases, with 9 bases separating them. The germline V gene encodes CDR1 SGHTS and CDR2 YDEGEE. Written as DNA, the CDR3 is TGTGCCAGCAGCTTTTCGGGGAGCTCTGGAAACACCATATATTTT. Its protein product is CASSFSGSSGNTIYF.

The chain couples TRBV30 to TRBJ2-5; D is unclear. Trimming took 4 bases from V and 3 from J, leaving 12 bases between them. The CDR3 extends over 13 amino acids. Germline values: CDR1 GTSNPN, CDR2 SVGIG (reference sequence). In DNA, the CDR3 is TGTGCCTGGATCCCTAAGCTGAAAGAGACCCAGTACTTC. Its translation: CAWIPKLKETQYF. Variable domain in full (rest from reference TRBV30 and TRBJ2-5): SQTIHQWPATLVQPVGSPLSLECTVEGTSNPNLYWYRQAAGRGLQLLFYSVGIGQISSEVPQNLSASRPQDRQFILSSKKLLLSDSGFYLCAWIPKLKETQYFGPGTRLLVL.

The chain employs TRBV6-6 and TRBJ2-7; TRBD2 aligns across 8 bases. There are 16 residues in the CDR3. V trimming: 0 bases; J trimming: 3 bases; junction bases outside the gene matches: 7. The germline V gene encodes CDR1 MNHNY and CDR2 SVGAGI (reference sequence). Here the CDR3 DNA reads TGTGCCAGCAGTTACTCTAGGACTAGCATTGTCTACGAGCAGTACTTC. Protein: CASSYSRTSIVYEQYF.

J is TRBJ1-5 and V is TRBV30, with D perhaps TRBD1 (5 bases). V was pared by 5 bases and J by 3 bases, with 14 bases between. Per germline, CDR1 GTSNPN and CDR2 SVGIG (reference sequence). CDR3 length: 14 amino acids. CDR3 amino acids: CAWREPGLNQPQHF. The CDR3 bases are TGTGCCTGGCGAGAGCCAGGGCTCAATCAGCCCCAGCATTTT.

The CDR3 sequence is CASSELSGGTDTQYF. The CDR3 coding sequence is TGTGCCAGCAGTGAACTATCGGGGGGCACAGATACGCAGTATTTT. V usage is TRBV6-1 and J usage is TRBJ2-3; weak D call: TRBD2 (6 bases). CDR1 MNHNS and CDR2 SASEGT come from the germline V gene. The CDR3 covers 15 residues. V lost 2 bases and J 1 base, leaving 10 bases between the germline ends.

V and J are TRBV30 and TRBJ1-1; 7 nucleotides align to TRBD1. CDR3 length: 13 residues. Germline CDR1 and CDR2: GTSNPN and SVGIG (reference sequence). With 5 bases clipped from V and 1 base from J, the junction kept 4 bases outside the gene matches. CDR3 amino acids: CAWDGTANTEAFF. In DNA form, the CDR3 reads TGTGCCTGGGACGGGACAGCGAACACTGAAGCTTTCTTT.

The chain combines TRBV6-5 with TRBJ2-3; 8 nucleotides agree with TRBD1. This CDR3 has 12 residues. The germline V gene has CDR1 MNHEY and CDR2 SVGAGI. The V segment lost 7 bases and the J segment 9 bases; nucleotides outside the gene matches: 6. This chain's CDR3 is CASNPGGGTQYF. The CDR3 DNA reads TGTGCCAGCAATCCAGGGGGCGGGACGCAGTATTTT.

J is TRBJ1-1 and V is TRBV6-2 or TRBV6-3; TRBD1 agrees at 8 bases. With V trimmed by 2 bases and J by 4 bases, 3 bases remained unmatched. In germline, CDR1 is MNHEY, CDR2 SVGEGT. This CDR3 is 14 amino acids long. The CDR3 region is CASSYIQGATEAFF. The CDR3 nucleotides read TGTGCCAGCAGTTACATTCAGGGGGCCACTGAAGCTTTCTTT.

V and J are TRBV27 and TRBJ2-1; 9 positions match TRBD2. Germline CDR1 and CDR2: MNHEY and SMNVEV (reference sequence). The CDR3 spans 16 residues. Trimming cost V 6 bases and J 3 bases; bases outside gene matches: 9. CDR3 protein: CASRPTSGRDYNEQFF. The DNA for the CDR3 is TGTGCCAGCAGGCCTACTAGCGGGCGAGACTACAATGAGCAGTTCTTC.

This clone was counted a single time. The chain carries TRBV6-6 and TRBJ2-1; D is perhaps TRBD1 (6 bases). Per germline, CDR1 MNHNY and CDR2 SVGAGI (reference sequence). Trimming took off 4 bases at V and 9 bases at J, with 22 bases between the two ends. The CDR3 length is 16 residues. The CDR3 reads CASSSPYAGEEREQFF. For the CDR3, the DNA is TGTGCCAGCAGTTCCCCGTATGCAGGGGAAGAGCGTGAGCAGTTCTTC.

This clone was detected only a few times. In nucleotides, the CDR3 is TGTGCCAGCAGCCAAGACAGGGGTCCCTACACCTTC. As protein: CASSQDRGPYTF. The rearrangement joins TRBV7-8 to TRBJ1-2; 8 bases are a match to TRBD1. With 5 bases clipped from V and 10 bases from J, the junction kept 6 bases outside the gene matches. The CDR3 runs 12 residues. From germline, CDR1 is SGHVS and CDR2 FQNEAQ.

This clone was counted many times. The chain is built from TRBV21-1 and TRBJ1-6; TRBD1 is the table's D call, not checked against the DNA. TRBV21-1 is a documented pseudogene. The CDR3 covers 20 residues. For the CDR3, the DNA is TGTGCCAGCAGCAAAACTAGGGACAGGGGAATGAGGAACTATAATTCACCCCTCCACTTT. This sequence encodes CASSKTRDRGMRNYNSPLHF.

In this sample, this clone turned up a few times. CDR3 region: CASSYRTGANTEAFF. For the CDR3, the DNA is TGTGCCAGCAGTTATCGGACAGGGGCGAACACTGAAGCTTTCTTT. This chain connects TRBV6-2 or TRBV6-3 to TRBJ1-1, with 9 bases matching TRBD1. V was clipped by 3 bases and J by 1 base; unmatched bases: 3. Germline-derived CDR1 and CDR2 are MNHEY and SVGEGT. The CDR3 sequence is 15 residues long.

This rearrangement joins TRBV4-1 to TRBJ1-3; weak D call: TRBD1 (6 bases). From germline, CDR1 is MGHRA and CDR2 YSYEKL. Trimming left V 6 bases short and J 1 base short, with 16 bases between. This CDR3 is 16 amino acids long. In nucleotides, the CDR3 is TGCGCCAGCAGATCCGAACAGGGCCGGTCTGGAAACACCATATATTTT. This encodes CASRSEQGRSGNTIYF.

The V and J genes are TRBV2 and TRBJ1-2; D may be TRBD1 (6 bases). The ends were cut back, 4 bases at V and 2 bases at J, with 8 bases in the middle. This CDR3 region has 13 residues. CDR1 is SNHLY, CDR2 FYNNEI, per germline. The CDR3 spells CASSGTANYGYTF. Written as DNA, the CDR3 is TGTGCCAGCAGTGGGACAGCCAACTATGGCTACACCTTC. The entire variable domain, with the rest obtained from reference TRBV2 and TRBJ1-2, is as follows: EPEVTQTPSHQVTQMGQEVILRCVPISNHLYFYWYRQILGQKVEFLVSFYNNEISEKSEIFDDQFSVERPDGSNFTLKIRSTKLEDSAMYFCASSGTANYGYTFGSGTRLTVV.

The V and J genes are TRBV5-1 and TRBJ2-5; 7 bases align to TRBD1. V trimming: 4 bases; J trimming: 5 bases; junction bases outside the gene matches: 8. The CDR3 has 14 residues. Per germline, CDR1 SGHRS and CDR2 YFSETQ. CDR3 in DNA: TGCGCCAGCAGCGAAGGGACAGTGAGGGAGACCCAGTACTTC. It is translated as CASSEGTVRETQYF.

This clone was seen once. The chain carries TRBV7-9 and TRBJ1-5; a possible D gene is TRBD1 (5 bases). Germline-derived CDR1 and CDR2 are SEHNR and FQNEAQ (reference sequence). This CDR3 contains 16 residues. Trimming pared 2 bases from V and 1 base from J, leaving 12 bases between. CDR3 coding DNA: TGTGCCAGCAGCTTATATCCAGACAGAAGCAATCAGCCCCAGCATTTT. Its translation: CASSLYPDRSNQPQHF.

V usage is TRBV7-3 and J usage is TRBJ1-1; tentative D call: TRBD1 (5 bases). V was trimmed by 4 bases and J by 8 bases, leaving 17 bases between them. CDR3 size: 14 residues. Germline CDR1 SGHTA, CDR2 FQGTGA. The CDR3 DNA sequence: TGTGCCAGCAGCTCACGGCCTGGGGAGGGGGAAGCTTTCTTT. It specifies CASSSRPGEGEAFF. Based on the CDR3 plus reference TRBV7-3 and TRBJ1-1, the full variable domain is GAGVSQTPSNKVTEKGKYVELRCDPISGHTALYWYRQSLGQGPEFLIYFQGTGAADDSGLPNDRFFAVRPEGSVSTLKIQRTERGDSAVYLCASSSRPGEGEAFFGQGTRLTVV.

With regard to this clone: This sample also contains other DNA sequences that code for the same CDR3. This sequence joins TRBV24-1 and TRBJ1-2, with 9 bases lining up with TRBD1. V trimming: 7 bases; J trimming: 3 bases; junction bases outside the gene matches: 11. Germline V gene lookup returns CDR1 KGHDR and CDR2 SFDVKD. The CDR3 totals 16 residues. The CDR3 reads CATSDGPGQGYYGYTF. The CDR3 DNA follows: TGTGCCACCAGCGATGGACCGGGACAGGGCTACTATGGCTACACCTTC.

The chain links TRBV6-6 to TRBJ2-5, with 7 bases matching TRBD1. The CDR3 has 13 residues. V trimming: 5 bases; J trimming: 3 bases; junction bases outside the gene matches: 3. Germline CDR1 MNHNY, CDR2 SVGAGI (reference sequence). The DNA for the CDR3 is TGTGCCAGCAGTACACAGGGGAAAGAGACCCAGTACTTC. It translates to CASSTQGKETQYF.

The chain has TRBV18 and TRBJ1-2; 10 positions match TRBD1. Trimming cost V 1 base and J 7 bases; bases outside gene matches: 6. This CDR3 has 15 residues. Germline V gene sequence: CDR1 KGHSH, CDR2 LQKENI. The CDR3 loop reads CASSPLNGQGGGYTF. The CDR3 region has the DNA TGTGCCAGCTCACCACTGAACGGACAGGGGGGTGGCTACACCTTC.